What follows are 2 T cell receptor beta chains derived from one specimen sequenced in a study. Libraries were prepared by immunoSEQ multiplex PCR; TCRdb keeps only in-frame clonotypes and omits some of them. The sample records 60,000 to 85,000 clones, roughly 93% being singletons. The sequenced material came from PBMCs. The receptors originated from a man aged 40-55 years with rheumatoid arthritis.

This clone was counted between two and nine times. V is TRBV6-5 and J is TRBJ1-2; the D is unclear. Per germline, CDR1 MNHEY and CDR2 SVGAGI. The CDR3 extends over 14 amino acids. V was pared by 0 bases and J by 4 bases, with 9 bases between. CDR3 coding DNA: TGTGCCAGCAGTTACTCGAAGGGCATCTATGGCTACACCTTC. This sequence encodes CASSYSKGIYGYTF.

This chain links TRBV18 with TRBJ2-3; no firm D call. This CDR3 region has 13 residues. Germline V gene sequence: CDR1 KGHSH, CDR2 LQKENI. V lost 5 bases, J lost 6 bases, and 12 bases lay in between. The CDR3 spells CASSLARTDTQYF. The CDR3 coding sequence is TGTGCCAGCTCATTGGCCAGAACTGATACGCAGTATTTT.